Shown below are 15 T cell receptor beta chains from a single sample sequenced in a study of tumor and adjacent non-tumor tissue in lung cancer. A modified ARM-PCR protocol with three rounds of nested PCR amplified TCRbeta. From the multiplex PCR reads, TCRdb called clonotypes with MiXCR, one entry per CDR3 protein. Found here are 70,000 to 80,000 distinct CDR3 sequences, 55% to 80% of them singletons; the top ten hold 8% to 10%. No cell sorting was done before RNA was extracted from the tissue. The sequenced material came from lung tumor tissue. The receptors stem from a woman aged 35 to 49 with non-small cell lung cancer.

At least ten counts were recorded for this clonotype. This chain joins TRBV2 and TRBJ2-3, with no clear D. Germline CDR1 and CDR2: SNHLY and FYNNEI. There are 13 residues in the CDR3. The V end was cut by 4 bases, the J end by 3 bases, with 8 bases between. Here the CDR3 DNA reads TGTGCCAGCAGTGGCACCGGGACAGATACGCAGTATTTT. Translation: CASSGTGTDTQYF.

About this clonotype: The junction differs from germline at one of its ends, possibly a read error. The rearrangement uses TRBV5-8 and TRBJ1-1; no clear D. CDR1 and CDR2 (germline): SGHTS, YDEGEE. The CDR3 spans 15 residues. For the CDR3, the DNA is TGTGCCAGCAACTTGATGGGCAGCCCGAACACTGAAGCTTTCTTT. It codes for CASNLMGSPNTEAFF.

About this clonotype: One junction end disagrees with the germline gene, perhaps due to a read error. This chain joins TRBV28 and TRBJ1-6, with TRBD1 identical over 7 bases. Germline CDR1 reads MDHEN; CDR2 reads SYDVKM. The CDR3 covers 15 residues. CDR3 sequence (DNA): TGTGCCAGCAGTTCAGGGGGGGGACCTAATTCACCACTCCACTTT. Amino acids: CASSSGGGPNSPLHF.

Points on this clonotype: Because the CDR3 is missing its conserved closing phenylalanine or tryptophan, this is likely a read error. The chain links TRBV5-1 to TRBJ2-5; D is perhaps TRBD1 or TRBD2 (6 bases each). The CDR3 is made up of 16 amino acids. The germline CDR1 and CDR2 sequences are SGHRS and YFSETQ. V was clipped by 4 bases and J by 5 bases, with 21 bases between them. CDR3 DNA: TGCGCCAGCAGCCCCTTGTTGAGGAGGGGGTTGGAGACCCAGTACCTC. Its protein product is CASSPLLRRGLETQYL.

This clonotype was observed many times. This chain links TRBV5-5 with TRBJ2-1, with 7 bases matching TRBD1. The V gene end was trimmed by 4 bases and the J gene end by 1 base; junction bases not matched to a gene: 8. CDR3 length: 16 amino acids. Per the germline V gene, CDR1 is SGHKS and CDR2 is YYEKEE (reference sequence). CDR3: CASSPSDRTSYNEQFF. Here the CDR3 DNA reads TGTGCCAGCAGCCCCTCGGACAGGACTTCCTACAATGAGCAGTTCTTC. The full variable domain, its missing parts supplied by reference TRBV5-5 and TRBJ2-1, is DAGVTQSPTHLIKTRGQQVTLRCSPISGHKSVSWYQQVLGQGPQFIFQYYEKEERGRGNFPDRFSARQFPNYSSELNVNALLLGDSALYLCASSPSDRTSYNEQFFGPGTRLTVL.

This clonotype has more than one count but fewer than ten. Sequence at one end of the junction differs from germline and may be a read error. The CDR3 here is CVSSLSRNTEAFF. The CDR3, as DNA: TGTGTCAGCAGCTTATCCAGGAACACTGAAGCTTTCTTT. This sequence joins TRBV7-3 and TRBJ1-1; D not certain. This CDR3 region has 13 residues. The germline CDR1 and CDR2 sequences are SGHTA and FQGTGA.

A remark on this clonotype: One end of the junction varies from germline; a read error may be responsible. The V call is TRBV5-5, the J call TRBJ1-6; 9 bases agree with TRBD1. The CDR3 spans 13 residues. The germline V gene encodes CDR1 SGHKS and CDR2 YYEKEE (reference sequence). CDR3 in DNA: TGTACCAGCAGTAGACAGGGGGGTTCACCCCTCCACTTT. This encodes CTSSRQGGSPLHF.

Regarding this clonotype: A junction end diverges from the germline sequence, so it may reflect a read error. This chain uses TRBV6-1 with TRBJ1-6, with D unresolved. Germline CDR1 is MNHNS and CDR2 is SASEGT. The CDR3 has 16 residues. CDR3 region: CANSVFSSSYNSPLHF. The CDR3 DNA follows: TGTGCCAACAGTGTCTTCTCGAGCTCCTATAATTCACCCCTCCACTTT.

This clonotype has just a few counts. This clone may be a read error of a much larger clone one base away. The genes are TRBV30 and TRBJ2-1; weak D call: TRBD1 (6 bases). The CDR3 loop spans 10 amino acids. CDR1 is GTSNPN and CDR2 is SVGIG in the germline V gene (reference sequence). The CDR3 loop is CASGANERFF. The CDR3 DNA follows: TGTGCCTCAGGGGCTAATGAGCGGTTCTTC.

Of note for this clonotype: A much larger clone is a single base away; this may be a read error. The chain carries TRBV7-9 and TRBJ2-5, with D hard to call. Germline-derived CDR1 and CDR2 are SEHNR and FQNEAQ (reference sequence). Trimming left V 6 bases short and J 3 bases short, with 17 bases between. CDR3 size: 15 residues. The DNA for the CDR3 is TGTGCCAGCAGACCGACCTTAGGCAGAGAAGAGACCCAGTACTTC. This codes for CASRPTLGREETQYF.

As regards this clonotype: The conserved final phenylalanine or tryptophan is absent from the CDR3, which likely points to a read error. This chain connects TRBV12-3 or TRBV12-4 to TRBJ2-1; a weak D match, TRBD1 (5 bases). The CDR3 totals 15 residues. Trimming removed 4 bases from V and 0 bases from J, with 10 bases in between. The CDR3 sequence is CASSSIRASYNEQFI. In DNA, the CDR3 is TGTGCCAGCAGTTCCATCAGGGCCTCCTACAATGAGCAGTTCATC.

By proportion, this clonotype is medium-sized. V is TRBV6-5 and J is TRBJ2-4; 9 nucleotides align to TRBD2. The CDR3 extends over 16 amino acids. Germline CDR1 and CDR2: MNHEY and SVGAGI. After removal of 0 bases from V and 3 bases from J, the junction contained 3 bases not matched to a gene. CDR3 in DNA: TGTGCCAGCAGTTACTCCCAGACTAGCGGCAAAAACATTCAGTACTTC. Protein sequence: CASSYSQTSGKNIQYF.

This clonotype appeared many times. This chain uses TRBV6-2 or TRBV6-3 with TRBJ2-5, with 14 bases that match TRBD2. This CDR3 has 15 amino acids. Germline CDR1 is MNHEY and CDR2 is SVGEGT. J was trimmed by 5 bases and V by 6 bases; bases with no gene match: 5. CDR3 loop: CASSRGLAGVETQYF. The CDR3, as DNA: TGTGCCAGCAGCCGGGGACTAGCGGGAGTGGAGACCCAGTACTTC.

V and J are TRBV5-1 and TRBJ2-3; 7 nucleotides agree with TRBD1. Germline assignment: CDR1 SGHRS and CDR2 YFSETQ. The CDR3 totals 19 residues. V was pared by 5 bases and J by 1 base, with 19 bases of the junction left unmatched. CDR3 nucleotides: TGCGCCAGCAGTCTTAGCCAAAGTGGCAGGGGGTGGGGCACAGATACGCAGTATTTT. This codes for CASSLSQSGRGWGTDTQYF. Combining the CDR3 with reference TRBV5-1 and TRBJ2-3 gives the whole variable domain KAGVTQTPRYLIKTRGQQVTLSCSPISGHRSVSWYQQTPGQGLQFLFEYFSETQRNKGNFPGRFSGRQFSNSRSEMNVSTLELGDSALYLCASSLSQSGRGWGTDTQYFGPGTRLTVL.

The chain joins TRBV11-3 to TRBJ2-1; D is perhaps TRBD1 or TRBD2 (5 bases each). This CDR3 contains 15 residues. Germline assignment: CDR1 SGHNT and CDR2 YENEEA. CDR3 loop: CVCSSPGPGSNEQFF. The CDR3 bases are TGTGTCTGCAGCTCCCCGGGACCGGGCAGCAATGAGCAGTTCTTC. Together with reference TRBV11-3 and TRBJ2-1, the CDR3 gives the full variable domain: EAGVVQSPRYKIIEKKQPVAFWCNPISGHNTLYWYLQNLGQGPELLIRYENEEAVDDSQLPKDRFSAERLKGVDSTLKIQPAELGDSAVYLCVCSSPGPGSNEQFFGPGTRLTVL.